The clone carrying this T cell receptor (beta chain) was seen a few times. Germline CDR1 LGHDT, CDR2 YNNKEL (reference sequence). This CDR3 has 17 amino acids. The V end lost 4 bases, the J end lost 0 bases, and 13 bases lay between the germline ends. A library of TCRbeta sequences, prepared with unique molecular identifiers, was generated. One entry per CDR3 protein results from TCRdb running MiXCR on the PCR reads. The sample lists about 540,000 distinct CDR3 sequences, around 18% occurring once. These data are taken from a study of T-cell reconstitution after alpha-beta-depleted transplantation in children.

This chain connects TRBV3-1 to TRBJ2-6; D perhaps matches TRBD2 (5 bases). The sequencing used PBMCs from the stem cell graft donor, collected from the stem cell graft. The TCR was taken from a human donor who donated a stem cell graft to a child with acute lymphoblastic leukemia. As DNA, the CDR3 is TGTGCCAGCAGCCCTAGCAGAAGCCACTCTGGGGCCAACGTCCTGACTTTC. This sequence encodes CASSPSRSHSGANVLTF. Filled out from reference TRBV3-1 and TRBJ2-6, the complete variable domain reads DTAVSQTPKYLVTQMGNDKSIKCEQNLGHDTMYWYKQDSKKFLKIMFSYNNKELIINETVPNRFSPKSPDKAHLNLHINSLELGDSAVYFCASSPSRSHSGANVLTFGAGSRLTVL.